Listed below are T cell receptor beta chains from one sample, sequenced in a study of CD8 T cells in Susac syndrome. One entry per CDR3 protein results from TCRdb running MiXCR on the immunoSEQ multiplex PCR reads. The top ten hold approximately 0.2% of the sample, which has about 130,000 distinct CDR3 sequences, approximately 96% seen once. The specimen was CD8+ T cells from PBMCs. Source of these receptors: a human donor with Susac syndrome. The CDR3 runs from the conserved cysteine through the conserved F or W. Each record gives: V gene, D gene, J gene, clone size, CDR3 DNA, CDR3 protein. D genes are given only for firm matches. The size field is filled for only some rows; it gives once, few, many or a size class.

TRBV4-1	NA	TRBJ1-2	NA	TGCGCCAGCAGCCCTGGCCGCCTCCGCCCTAACTATGGCTACACCTTC	CASSPGRLRPNYGYTF
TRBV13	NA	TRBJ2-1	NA	TGTGCCAGCAGCGATCCAGGGTTGGGTGGCAATGAGCAGTTCTTC	CASSDPGLGGNEQFF
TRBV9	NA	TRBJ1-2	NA	TGTGCCAGCACCCCGGGGGGCGCAGACTATGGCTACACCTTC	CASTPGGADYGYTF
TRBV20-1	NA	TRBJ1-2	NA	TGCAGTGCTAGAGATCCGGTGGAGGTGCCCTTC	CSARDPVEVPF
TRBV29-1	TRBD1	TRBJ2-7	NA	TGCAGCGTTAGCGGACAGGGAGCCTACGAGCAGTACTTC	CSVSGQGAYEQYF
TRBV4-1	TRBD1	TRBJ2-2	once	TGCGCCAGCAGCCAAGAGCAAAGGACAGGGTCCACCGGGGAGCTGTTTTTT	CASSQEQRTGSTGELFF
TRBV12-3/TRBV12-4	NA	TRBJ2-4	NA	TGTGCCAGCAGTTTAGATTCGGAACAGGGGAGGTCGTTGTACTTC	CASSLDSEQGRSLYF
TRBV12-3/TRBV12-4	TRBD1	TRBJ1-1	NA	TGTGCCAGCAGGACAGGGCTTAAAGCTTTCTTT	CASRTGLKAFF
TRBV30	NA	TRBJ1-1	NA	TGTGCCTGGAGTGGTGGCTTTGACACTGAAGCTTTCTTT	CAWSGGFDTEAFF
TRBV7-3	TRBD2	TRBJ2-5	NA	TGTGCCAGCAGCTTGGTAGCGGGGGGGCCTACAGAGACCCAGTACTTC	CASSLVAGGPTETQYF
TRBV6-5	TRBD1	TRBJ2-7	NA	TGTGCCAGCAGGACCCTGACAGGGTGGGCCTACGAGCAGTACTTC	CASRTLTGWAYEQYF
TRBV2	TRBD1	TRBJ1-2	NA	TGTGCCAGCCATTGGACAGGGCCTCCTCGGGATGGCTACACCTTC	CASHWTGPPRDGYTF
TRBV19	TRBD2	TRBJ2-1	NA	TGTGCCAGTAGTAAACTAGCGGGGGGCTACAATGAGCAGTTCTTC	CASSKLAGGYNEQFF
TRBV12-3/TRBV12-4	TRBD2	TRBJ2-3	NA	TGTGCCAGCAGCCTCATAGTGGGACTAGCTGGCACAGATACGCAGTATTTT	CASSLIVGLAGTDTQYF
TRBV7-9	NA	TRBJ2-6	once	TGTGCCAGCAGCTTAGGACAGTCTGGGGCCAACGTCCTGACTTTC	CASSLGQSGANVLTF
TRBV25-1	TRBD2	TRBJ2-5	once	TGTGCCAGCAGTGGGGGGGGAGAGACCCAGTACTTC	CASSGGGETQYF
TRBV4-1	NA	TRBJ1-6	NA	TGCGCCAGCAGCCTCGAACCCGGTGGGGGCTCCTATAATTCACCCCTCCACTTT	CASSLEPGGGSYNSPLHF
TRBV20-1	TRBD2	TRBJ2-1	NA	TGCAGTGCCCGCGGGAGATCCTACAATGAGCAGTTCTTC	CSARGRSYNEQFF
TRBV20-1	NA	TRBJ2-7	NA	TGCAGTGCTAGGCTGGAGGGCAACAGACCCTACGAGCAGTACTTC	CSARLEGNRPYEQYF
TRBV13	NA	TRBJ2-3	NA	TGTGCCAGCAGCCCAAAAGGCGGGGCGGGAGATACGCAGTATTTT	CASSPKGGAGDTQYF
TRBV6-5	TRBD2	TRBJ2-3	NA	TGTGCCAGCAGTCGACTAGCGGGAACCACAGATACGCAGTATTTT	CASSRLAGTTDTQYF
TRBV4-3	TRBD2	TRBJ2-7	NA	TGCGCCAGCAGCCAAGATCGAGGTAGCGGGAGCTACGAGCAGTACTTC	CASSQDRGSGSYEQYF
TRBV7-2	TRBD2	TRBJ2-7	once	TGTGCCAGCAGAGCGTATCCGGGACTAATGGGCGAGCAGTACTTC	CASRAYPGLMGEQYF
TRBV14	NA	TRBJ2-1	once	TGTGCCAGCAGCCAAGTGTCAGGTGATGAGCAGTTCTTC	CASSQVSGDEQFF
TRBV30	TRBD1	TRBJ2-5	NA	TGTGCCTGGAGCGGTCAGGGGGCACTCCGGTCGTTGGGGTCTTTGGAGACCCAGTACTTC	CAWSGQGALRSLGSLETQYF
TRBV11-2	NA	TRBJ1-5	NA	TGTGCCAGCAGCCTCCCAGGGGAAGATCAGCCCCAGCATTTT	CASSLPGEDQPQHF